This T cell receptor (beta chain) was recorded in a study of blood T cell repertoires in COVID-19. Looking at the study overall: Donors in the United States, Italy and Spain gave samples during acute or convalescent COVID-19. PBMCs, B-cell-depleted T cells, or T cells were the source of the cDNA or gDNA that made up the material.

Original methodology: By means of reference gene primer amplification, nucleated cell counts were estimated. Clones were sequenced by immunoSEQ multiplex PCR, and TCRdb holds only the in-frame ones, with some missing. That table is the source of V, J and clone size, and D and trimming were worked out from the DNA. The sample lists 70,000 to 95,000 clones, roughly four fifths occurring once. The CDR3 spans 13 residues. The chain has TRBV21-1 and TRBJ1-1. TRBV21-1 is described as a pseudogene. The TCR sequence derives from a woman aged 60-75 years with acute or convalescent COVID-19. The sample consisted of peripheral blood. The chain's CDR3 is CASSNLGDTEAFF. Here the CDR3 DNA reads TGTGCCAGCAGCAATCTGGGAGACACTGAAGCTTTCTTT.